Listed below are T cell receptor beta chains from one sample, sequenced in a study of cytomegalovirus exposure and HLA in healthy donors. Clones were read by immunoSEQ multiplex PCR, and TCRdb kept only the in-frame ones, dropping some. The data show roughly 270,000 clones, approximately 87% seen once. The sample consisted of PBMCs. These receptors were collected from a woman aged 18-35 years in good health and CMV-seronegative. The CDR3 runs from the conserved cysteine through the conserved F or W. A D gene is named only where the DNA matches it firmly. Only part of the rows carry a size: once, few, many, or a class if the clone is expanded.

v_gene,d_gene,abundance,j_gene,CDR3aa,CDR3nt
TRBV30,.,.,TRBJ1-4,CAGRESEKLFF,TGTGCCGGCAGGGAATCAGAAAAACTGTTTTTT
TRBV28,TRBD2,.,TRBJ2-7,CASSYPDPSGAIEQYF,TGTGCCAGCAGCTACCCCGACCCTAGCGGGGCCATCGAGCAGTACTTC
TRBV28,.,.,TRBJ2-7,CASSFPQAGLGSYEQYF,TGTGCCAGCAGTTTCCCCCAGGCCGGACTGGGATCCTACGAGCAGTACTTC
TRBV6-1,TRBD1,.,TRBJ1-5,CASSEQEGGQPQHF,TGTGCCAGCAGTGAACAGGAAGGGGGCCAGCCCCAGCATTTT
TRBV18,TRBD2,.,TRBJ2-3,CASSPTPTSPLAPDTQYF,TGTGCCAGCTCACCCACTCCGACTTCCCCACTAGCGCCAGATACGCAGTATTTT
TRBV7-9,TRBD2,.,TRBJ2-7,CASSLLGTSGDEQYF,TGTGCCAGCAGCTTACTTGGGACTAGCGGGGATGAGCAGTACTTC
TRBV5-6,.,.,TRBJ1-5,CASSLEGSGLGPQHF,TGTGCCAGCAGCTTGGAGGGGTCAGGTCTAGGGCCCCAGCATTTT
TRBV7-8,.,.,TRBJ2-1,CASSLVAGLPLF,TGTGCCAGCAGCTTAGTGGCAGGCCTCCCACTCTTC
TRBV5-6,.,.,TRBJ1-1,CASSPGGGTEAFF,TGTGCCAGCAGCCCCGGTGGGGGGACTGAAGCTTTCTTT
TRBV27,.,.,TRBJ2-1,CASSPLQPDEGGSYNEQFF,TGTGCCAGCAGTCCTCTACAGCCCGATGAGGGAGGTTCCTACAATGAGCAGTTCTTC
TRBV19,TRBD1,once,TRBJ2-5,CASSIGGRGSSETQYF,TGTGCCAGTAGTATAGGGGGCAGGGGGTCTTCGGAGACCCAGTACTTC
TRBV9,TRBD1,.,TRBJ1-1,CASSVAGTGSNTEAFF,TGTGCCAGCAGCGTAGCAGGGACAGGGAGTAACACTGAAGCTTTCTTT
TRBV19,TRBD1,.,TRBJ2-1,CASSSRDRVREQFF,TGTGCCAGTAGTAGCCGGGACAGGGTACGGGAGCAGTTCTTC
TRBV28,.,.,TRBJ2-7,CASSFLDEQYF,TGTGCCAGCAGTTTTTTAGACGAGCAGTACTTC